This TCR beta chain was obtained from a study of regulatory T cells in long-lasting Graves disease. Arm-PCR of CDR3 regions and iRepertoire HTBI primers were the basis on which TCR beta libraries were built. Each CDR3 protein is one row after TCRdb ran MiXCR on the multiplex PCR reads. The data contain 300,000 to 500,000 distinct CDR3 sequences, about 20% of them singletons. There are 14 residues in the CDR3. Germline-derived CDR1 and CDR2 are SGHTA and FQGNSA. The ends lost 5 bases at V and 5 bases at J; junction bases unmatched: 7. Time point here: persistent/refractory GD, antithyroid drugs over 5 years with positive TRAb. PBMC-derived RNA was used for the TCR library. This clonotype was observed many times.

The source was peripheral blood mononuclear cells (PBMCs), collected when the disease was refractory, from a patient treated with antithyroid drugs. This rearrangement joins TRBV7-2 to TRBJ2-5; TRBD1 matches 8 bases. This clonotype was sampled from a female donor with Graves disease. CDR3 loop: CASSLRRGRETQYF. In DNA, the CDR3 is TGTGCCAGCAGCCTCCGCAGGGGGCGGGAGACCCAGTACTTC.